This TCR beta chain is from a study of shared clonotypes between healthy human individuals. Profiled with immunoSEQ multiplex PCR; TCRdb holds only in-frame clones, not every one. Of some 2.1 million clones listed, around 95% are singletons. This CDR3 region has 15 residues. V was trimmed by 0 bases and J by 3 bases, leaving 13 bases between them. Germline V gene sequence: CDR1 SGHKS, CDR2 YYEKEE (reference sequence). V gene TRBV5-5 combines with J gene TRBJ2-7; D unclear. What was sequenced was naive CD4+ T cells sorted from blood. Subset in this sample: CD45RA+ positively selected. The sequence was obtained from a man aged 18-30 years in good health. The CDR3 DNA sequence: TGTGCCAGCAGCTTGGAGGCAGGCGTTTACTACGAGCAGTACTTC. Translation gives CASSLEAGVYYEQYF.